Below, one T cell receptor (beta chain) is given with its context. Its specificity is not known. This entry is derived from a study of T cell responses to AZD1222 COVID-19 vaccine. The wider study: Pooling covered second doses at about 4 or about 12 weeks. The study, taken as a whole, reports: Vaccine-related CD4 TCRs covered spike, predominating at 160-218 and 743-854. Unmutated variant regions reportedly attract nearly half of all spike-specific TCRs. With two AZD1222 doses given, Spike-specific TCR breadth and depth both rose.

Assay: immunoSEQ multiplex PCR; the TCRdb copy retains only in-frame clones and omits some. The repertoire holds 120,000 or so clones, with approximately 87% as singletons. The germline CDR1 and CDR2 sequences are SGHAT and FQNNGV. CDR3 length equals 13 residues. Trimming pared 0 bases from V and 12 bases from J, leaving 11 bases between. The sequence was obtained from an adult in good health. V usage is TRBV11-2 and J usage is TRBJ1-4; no definite D call. Source: peripheral blood, taken on day 0 of AZD1222 vaccination. The CDR3 bases are TGTGCCAGCAGCTTAGACCATGGGTGGGAACTGTTTTTT. Amino acid sequence: CASSLDHGWELFF.